This T cell receptor (beta chain) comes out of a study of cytomegalovirus exposure and HLA in healthy donors. Study outcomes and limitations: Among the CMV-associated chains, three were confirmed in vitro as specific for CMV antigens. A classifier reportedly called cytomegalovirus status with high sensitivity and specificity. Most TCR sequences showed up rarely, but some public TCRs showed up in many donors.

V dropped 1 base and J dropped 3 bases, with 9 bases sitting between them. This CDR3 has 14 amino acids. Germline CDR1 and CDR2: LNHNV and YYDKDF (reference sequence). Comment on this clone: Its target is not known.

Generated by immunoSEQ multiplex PCR, the TCRdb table keeps only in-frame clones and is missing some. This sample has around 260,000 clones, with around 91% found just once. Sequenced sample: PBMCs. The source is a woman aged 25 to 45 in good health and CMV-seronegative. V and J are TRBV15 and TRBJ2-5; tentative D call: TRBD2 (5 bases). This chain's CDR3 is CATSRGLGKETQYF. As DNA, the CDR3 is TGTGCCACCAGCAGAGGACTCGGGAAAGAGACCCAGTACTTC.